The T cell receptor beta chain described here comes from a study of CD8 T cells in ankylosing spondylitis. The CDR3 runs to 11 residues. V lost 5 bases to trimming and J lost 10 bases; unmatched junction nucleotides: 4. Looked up from germline, CDR1 is MNHEY and CDR2 is SVGEGT. Only a few counts were recorded for this clonotype. Its antigen remains unknown. Study-level findings and limits: Seemingly distinctive of ankylosing spondylitis blood was a TCR beta motif formed by eight highly homologous variants. CD8+ by phenotype, disease-linked clones were relatively rare in peripheral blood.

MiXCR, run by TCRdb on the 5' RACE reads, gives a single entry per CDR3 protein. The data show some 200,000 distinct CDR3 sequences, with more than 10% seen just once and about 17% held by the top ten. Sequencing was performed on blood, either unsorted or a sorted T cell fraction (not recorded which). The source of this sequence is a male donor with ankylosing spondylitis or in good health (not recorded which). V and J are TRBV6-2 or TRBV6-3 and TRBJ2-5, with 7 bases matching TRBD2. The CDR3 loop reads CASSGDYVQYF. DNA of the CDR3: TGTGCCAGCAGTGGGGACTACGTCCAGTACTTC.